The 12 T cell receptor beta chains listed next were all sequenced from one sample in a study of T-cell memory formation after mild COVID-19. TCRdb re-called the 5' RACE reads through MiXCR, storing one row per CDR3 protein. The data contain approximately 560,000 distinct CDR3 sequences, about 18% of them singletons. Sequenced input: PBMCs or a T cell subset sorted from them (not recorded which). The receptors derive from an adult woman who had mild COVID-19 (a few samples of this study predate the infection). Cell type and time point are not known.

CDR3: CASSWGWGNQETQYF. DNA for the CDR3: TGTGCCAGCAGCTGGGGGTGGGGAAACCAAGAGACCCAGTACTTC. The chain recombines TRBV7-9 with TRBJ2-5; tentatively, D is TRBD1 or TRBD2 (5 bases each). The CDR3 consists of 15 residues. Germline CDR1 SEHNR, CDR2 FQNEAQ (reference sequence). The V and J ends lost 4 bases and 0 bases respectively, with 12 bases between them.

The gene calls are TRBV5-8 and TRBJ1-1; TRBD1 might be the D (5 bases). The germline V and J ends were trimmed by 5 bases and 4 bases, with 15 bases remaining between them. The CDR3 covers 14 residues. CDR1 is SGHTS, CDR2 YDEGEE, per germline. CDR3 coding DNA: TGTGCCAGCAGGCCGGGACGGCTATTCACTGAAGCTTTCTTT. It yields the protein CASRPGRLFTEAFF.

V is TRBV7-9 and J is TRBJ2-1; D may be TRBD1 (6 bases). The CDR3 is made up of 13 amino acids. The V gene's germline CDR1 is SEHNR and CDR2 FQNEAQ (reference sequence). Trimming took 3 bases from V and 9 from J, leaving 12 bases between them. The CDR3 region has the DNA TGTGCCAGCAGCTTCACAGGGTGGGGTGAGCAGTTCTTC. Residues: CASSFTGWGEQFF. Supplemented by reference TRBV7-9 and TRBJ2-1, the full variable domain reads DTGVSQNPRHKITKRGQNVTFRCDPISEHNRLYWYRQTLGQGPEFLTYFQNEAQLEKSRLLSDRFSAERPKGSFSTLEIQRTEQGDSAMYLCASSFTGWGEQFFGPGTRLTVL.

The chain employs TRBV6-1 and TRBJ2-3, with 7 positions matching TRBD2. With V trimmed by 2 bases and J by 0 bases, 2 bases remained unmatched. The CDR3 length is 15 residues. The germline gives CDR1 MNHNS, CDR2 SASEGT. The DNA for the CDR3 is TGTGCCAGCAGTGAATTTAGCGGGAGCACAGATACGCAGTATTTT. This translates into CASSEFSGSTDTQYF.

The chain employs TRBV7-9 and TRBJ2-2; D uncertain. Trimming left V 8 bases short and J 4 bases short, with 17 bases between. Germline V gene sequence: CDR1 SEHNR, CDR2 FQNEAQ (reference sequence). The length of the CDR3 is 15 residues. The CDR3 sequence: CASGQSKPVTGELFF. DNA for the CDR3: TGTGCCAGCGGGCAATCGAAGCCGGTCACCGGGGAGCTGTTTTTT.

This clonotype was counted between two and nine times. The V and J genes are TRBV6-6 and TRBJ1-5; D call uncertain. CDR1 is MNHNY and CDR2 is SVGAGI in the germline V gene (reference sequence). Trimming cost V 0 bases and J 0 bases, with 9 bases left between them. The CDR3 runs 16 residues. CDR3 sequence (DNA): TGTGCCAGCAGTTACTCCACAGTGTCTAGCAATCAGCCCCAGCATTTT. Its translation is CASSYSTVSSNQPQHF.

The gene calls are TRBV4-1 and TRBJ2-7; 11 positions agree with TRBD1. The CDR3 is made up of 16 amino acids. CDR1 is MGHRA and CDR2 is YSYEKL in the germline V gene. Trimming took 3 bases from V and 5 from J; bases not matched to a gene: 9. For the CDR3, the DNA is TGCGCCAGCAGCCATCCTCCGGGACAGGGGGTCGACGAGCAGTACTTC. Its protein is CASSHPPGQGVDEQYF.

This clonotype has ten or more counts. J is TRBJ2-7 and V is TRBV12-3 or TRBV12-4; 12 bases are a match to TRBD2. V shed 6 bases, J shed 6 bases, and the junction held 3 bases outside the gene matches. This CDR3 is 13 amino acids long. CDR3 sequence reads: CASRSTSGGEQYF. CDR3 bases: TGTGCCAGCAGATCGACTAGCGGGGGCGAGCAGTACTTC.

The rearrangement joins TRBV6-5 to TRBJ1-2; D is unresolved. The CDR3 is 14 amino acids. Germline CDR1 reads MNHEY; CDR2 reads SVGAGI. Trimming stripped 2 bases from V and 5 bases from J, with 12 bases between. The CDR3 region has the DNA TGTGCCAGCAGTTACGGGAGTGGGGATTATGGCTACACCTTC. Translation: CASSYGSGDYGYTF.

This clonotype was seen only a few times. The chain joins TRBV6-5 to TRBJ1-4; no clear D. V was trimmed by 0 bases and J by 5 bases, leaving 13 bases between them. The CDR3 spans 16 residues. Looked up from germline, CDR1 is MNHEY and CDR2 is SVGAGI. The CDR3: CASSYSRRVGNEKLFF. Written as DNA, the CDR3 is TGTGCCAGCAGTTACTCAAGACGGGTGGGGAATGAAAAACTGTTTTTT.

This clonotype was counted between two and nine times. The chain couples TRBV29-1 to TRBJ1-1; a weak D match, TRBD1 (5 bases). V was trimmed by 4 bases and J by 1 base, leaving 13 bases between them. The germline gives CDR1 SQVTM, CDR2 ANQGSEA. The CDR3 extends over 14 amino acids. CDR3 coding DNA: TGCAGCGTTGCAAGAGGGACGGGGAACACTGAAGCTTTCTTT. Translated: CSVARGTGNTEAFF. The whole variable domain, remainder taken from reference TRBV29-1 and TRBJ1-1, is SAVISQKPSRDICQRGTSLTIQCQVDSQVTMMFWYRQQPGQSLTLIATANQGSEATYESGFVIDKFPISRPNLTFSTLTVSNMSPEDSSIYLCSVARGTGNTEAFFGQGTRLTVV.

This clonotype occurred a few times. The genes are TRBV12-3 or TRBV12-4 and TRBJ1-5; D gene unclear. The CDR3 extends over 17 amino acids. V lost 5 bases, J lost 2 bases, and 19 bases lay in between. The CDR3 sequence: CASSPGLVMGGNQPQHF. The CDR3 DNA sequence: TGTGCCAGCAGTCCCGGGCTTGTGATGGGAGGCAATCAGCCCCAGCATTTT.